There are a few counts of the clone carrying this TCR beta chain. Its specificity is unknown. The multiple sclerosis control group was made up of treatment-naive patients with stable or active relapsing-remitting disease. This sample was included in a study of CD8 T cells in Susac syndrome. Notes on the study in general: By the study's own acknowledgment, its TCR sequencing and HLA analysis included relatively few individuals.

Random hexamers served to reverse transcribe about 0.45 to 1 ug RNA. TCRdb ran MiXCR on the immunoSEQ multiplex PCR reads and lists one entry per CDR3 protein. The sample carries roughly 400,000 distinct CDR3 sequences, 85% recorded once. The germline gives CDR1 SEHNR, CDR2 FQNEAQ (reference sequence). The V end was cut by 5 bases, the J end by 8 bases, with 13 bases between. The CDR3 sequence is 13 residues long. This sequence originates from a human donor with multiple sclerosis. The material sequenced was CD8+ T cells from PBMCs. This rearrangement joins TRBV7-9 to TRBJ2-1; TRBD2 is a possible D gene (6 bases). As DNA, the CDR3 is TGTGCCAGCAGCCAATCCGGGAGAGATGAGCAGTTCTTC. Translation gives CASSQSGRDEQFF. The variable domain in full, completed from reference TRBV7-9 and TRBJ2-1, reads DTGVSQNPRHKITKRGQNVTFRCDPISEHNRLYWYRQTLGQGPEFLTYFQNEAQLEKSRLLSDRFSAERPKGSFSTLEIQRTEQGDSAMYLCASSQSGRDEQFFGPGTRLTVL.